The T cell receptor beta chain described here comes from a study of somatic mutations in cytotoxic T cells in rheumatoid arthritis. CDR1 is SGDLS, CDR2 YYNGEE, per germline. Trimming took off 0 bases at V and 1 base at J, with 8 bases between the two ends. This CDR3 spans 15 amino acids. On this clone itself: Its antigen is unidentified.

The study pulled out CD4+ and CD8+ cells with positive magnetic bead selection and then checked their purity by flow cytometry. General study points: Patients with rheumatoid arthritis showed a slight underrepresentation of TRBV07, a finding that was never subjected to any adjustment for multiple comparisons.

Here immunoSEQ multiplex PCR was the method, and the copy in TCRdb shows in-frame clones only, minus some. Of 20,000 to 25,000 clones in the sample, just over 85% were seen once. This TCR came from a woman in her forties or fifties in good health. Sequenced: CD8+ T cells sorted from blood. This chain links TRBV9 with TRBJ2-1; D remains unclear. The CDR3, as DNA: TGTGCCAGCAGCGTAGCCGGCCAATCCTACAATGAGCAGTTCTTC. Residues: CASSVAGQSYNEQFF.